This TCR beta chain stems from a study of post-analysis software for immune sequencing data. Unique molecular identifiers were present in the TCR beta cDNA libraries. Approximately 500,000 cDNA molecules were obtained from roughly 1 to 10 million T cells. TCRdb itself ran the PCR reads through MiXCR, one entry per CDR3 protein. The sample includes hundreds of thousands of distinct CDR3 sequences, 40% to 50% of them seen just once. Germline V gene data show CDR1 as SGHTA and CDR2 as FQGNSA. Unmatched junction bases numbered 5, after V lost 1 base and J lost 1 base. The CDR3 loop spans 17 amino acids. As to this clonotype: What it recognizes is unknown.

Study-wide findings and caveats: Normalized Chao1 diversity in multiple sclerosis patients fell significantly below that of controls. The five TRBV segments detected at higher frequency in patients than in controls included TRBV5-6, TRBV5-1 and TRBV20-1.

The sequencing input was blood. The rearrangement joins TRBV7-2 to TRBJ2-1, with 9 bases matching TRBD2. The receptor was isolated from a girl under 18 with multiple sclerosis. CDR3 in DNA: TGTGCCAGCAGCTTAGGCGGGGGGGCCAAGTCCTACAATGAGCAGTTCTTC. Amino acid sequence: CASSLGGGAKSYNEQFF.